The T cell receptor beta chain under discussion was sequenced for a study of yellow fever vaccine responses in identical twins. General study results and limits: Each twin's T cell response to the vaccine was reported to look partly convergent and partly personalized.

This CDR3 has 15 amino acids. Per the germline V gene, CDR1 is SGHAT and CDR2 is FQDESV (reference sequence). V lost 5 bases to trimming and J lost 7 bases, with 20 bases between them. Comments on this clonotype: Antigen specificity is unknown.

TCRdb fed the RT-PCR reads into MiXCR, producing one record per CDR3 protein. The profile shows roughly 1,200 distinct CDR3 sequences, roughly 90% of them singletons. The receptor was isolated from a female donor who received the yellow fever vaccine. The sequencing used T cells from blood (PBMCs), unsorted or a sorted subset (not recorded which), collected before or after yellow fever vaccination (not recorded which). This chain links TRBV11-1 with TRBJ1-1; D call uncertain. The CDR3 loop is CASSPQRARPLEAFF. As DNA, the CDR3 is TGTGCCAGCAGCCCCCAGAGGGCTCGCCCCCTTGAAGCTTTCTTT.